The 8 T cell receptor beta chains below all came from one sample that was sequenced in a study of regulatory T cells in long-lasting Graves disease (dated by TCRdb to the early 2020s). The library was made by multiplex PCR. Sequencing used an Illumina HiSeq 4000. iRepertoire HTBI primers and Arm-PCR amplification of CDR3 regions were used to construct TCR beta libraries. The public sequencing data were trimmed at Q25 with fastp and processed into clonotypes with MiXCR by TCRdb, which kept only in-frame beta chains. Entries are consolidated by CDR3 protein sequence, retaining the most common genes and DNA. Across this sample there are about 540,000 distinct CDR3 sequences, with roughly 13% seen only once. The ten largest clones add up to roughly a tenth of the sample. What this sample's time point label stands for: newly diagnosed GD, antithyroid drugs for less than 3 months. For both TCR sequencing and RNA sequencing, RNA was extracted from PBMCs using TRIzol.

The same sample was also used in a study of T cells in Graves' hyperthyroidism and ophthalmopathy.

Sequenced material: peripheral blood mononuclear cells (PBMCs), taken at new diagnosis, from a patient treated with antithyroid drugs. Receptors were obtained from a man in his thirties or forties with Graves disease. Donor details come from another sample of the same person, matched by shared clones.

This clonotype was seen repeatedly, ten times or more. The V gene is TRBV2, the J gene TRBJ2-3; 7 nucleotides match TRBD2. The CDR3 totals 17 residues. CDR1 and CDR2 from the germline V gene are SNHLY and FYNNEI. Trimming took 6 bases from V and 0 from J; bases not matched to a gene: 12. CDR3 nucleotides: TGTGCCAGCAGGGGGGGGGAGGGGTGGAAGAGCACAGATACGCAGTATTTT. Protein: CASRGGEGWKSTDTQYF.

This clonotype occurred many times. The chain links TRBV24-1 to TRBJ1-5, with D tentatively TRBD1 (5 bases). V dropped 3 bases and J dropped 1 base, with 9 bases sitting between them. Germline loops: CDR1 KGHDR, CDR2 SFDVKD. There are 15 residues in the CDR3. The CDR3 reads CATSDAGQSNQPQHF. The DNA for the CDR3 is TGTGCCACCAGTGATGCCGGACAAAGCAATCAGCCCCAGCATTTT.

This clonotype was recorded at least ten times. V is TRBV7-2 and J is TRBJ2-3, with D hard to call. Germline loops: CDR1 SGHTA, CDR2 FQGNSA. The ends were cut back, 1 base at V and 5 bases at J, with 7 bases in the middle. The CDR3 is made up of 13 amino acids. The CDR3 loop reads CASSLVGEDTQYF. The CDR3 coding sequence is TGTGCCAGCAGCTTAGTTGGTGAAGATACGCAGTATTTT.

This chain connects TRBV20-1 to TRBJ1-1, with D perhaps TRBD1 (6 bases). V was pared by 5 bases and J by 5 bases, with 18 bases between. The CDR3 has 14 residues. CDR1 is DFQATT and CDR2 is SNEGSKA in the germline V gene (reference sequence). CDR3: CSAPMLTGYTEAFF. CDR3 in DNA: TGCAGTGCTCCGATGCTAACAGGGTATACTGAAGCTTTCTTT.

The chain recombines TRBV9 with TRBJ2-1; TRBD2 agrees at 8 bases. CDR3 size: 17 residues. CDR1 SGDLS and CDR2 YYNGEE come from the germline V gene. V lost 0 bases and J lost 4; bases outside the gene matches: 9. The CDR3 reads CASSVGAPTSGYNEQFF. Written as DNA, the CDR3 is TGTGCCAGCAGCGTAGGTGCCCCAACTAGCGGTTACAATGAGCAGTTCTTC.

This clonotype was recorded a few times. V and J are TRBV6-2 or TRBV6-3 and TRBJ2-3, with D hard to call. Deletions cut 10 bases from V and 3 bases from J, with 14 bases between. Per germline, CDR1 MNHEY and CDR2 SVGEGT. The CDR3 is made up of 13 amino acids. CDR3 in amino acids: CATLKQMTDTQYF. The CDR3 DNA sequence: TGTGCCACCCTAAAGCAGATGACAGATACGCAGTATTTT.

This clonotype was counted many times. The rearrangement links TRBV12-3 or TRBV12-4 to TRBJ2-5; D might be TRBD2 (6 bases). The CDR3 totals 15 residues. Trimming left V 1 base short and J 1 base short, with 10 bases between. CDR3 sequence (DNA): TGTGCCAGCAGTTTAGGGGAGGCAACCCAAGAGACCCAGTACTTC. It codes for CASSLGEATQETQYF.

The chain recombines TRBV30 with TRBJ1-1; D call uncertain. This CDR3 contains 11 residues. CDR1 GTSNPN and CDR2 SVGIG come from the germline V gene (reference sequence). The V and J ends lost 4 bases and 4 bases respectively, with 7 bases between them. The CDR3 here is CAWIGVTEAFF. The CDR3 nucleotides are TGTGCCTGGATTGGCGTCACTGAAGCTTTCTTT.